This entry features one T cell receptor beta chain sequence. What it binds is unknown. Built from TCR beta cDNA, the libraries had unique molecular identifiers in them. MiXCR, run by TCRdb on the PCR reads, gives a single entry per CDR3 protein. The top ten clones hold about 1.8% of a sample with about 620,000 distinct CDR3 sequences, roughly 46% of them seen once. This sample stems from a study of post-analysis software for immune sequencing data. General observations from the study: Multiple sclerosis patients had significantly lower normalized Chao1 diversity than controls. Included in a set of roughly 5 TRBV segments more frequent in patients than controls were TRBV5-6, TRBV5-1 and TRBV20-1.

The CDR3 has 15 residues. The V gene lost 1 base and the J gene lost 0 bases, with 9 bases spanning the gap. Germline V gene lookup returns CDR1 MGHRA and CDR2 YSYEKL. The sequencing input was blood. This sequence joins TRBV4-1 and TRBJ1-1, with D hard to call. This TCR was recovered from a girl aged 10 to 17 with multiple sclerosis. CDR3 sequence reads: CASSQGHTLNTEAFF. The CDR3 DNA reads TGCGCCAGCAGCCAAGGCCACACATTGAACACTGAAGCTTTCTTT.